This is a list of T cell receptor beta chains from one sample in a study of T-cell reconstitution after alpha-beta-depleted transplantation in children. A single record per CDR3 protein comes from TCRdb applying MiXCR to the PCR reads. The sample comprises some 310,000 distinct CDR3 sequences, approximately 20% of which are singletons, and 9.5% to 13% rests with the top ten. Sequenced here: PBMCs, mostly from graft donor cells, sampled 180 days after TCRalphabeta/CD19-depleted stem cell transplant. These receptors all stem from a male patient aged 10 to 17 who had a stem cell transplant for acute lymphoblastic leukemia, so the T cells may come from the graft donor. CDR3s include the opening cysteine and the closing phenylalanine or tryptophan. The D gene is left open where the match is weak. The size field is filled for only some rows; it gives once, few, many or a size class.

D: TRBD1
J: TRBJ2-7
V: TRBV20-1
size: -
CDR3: CSARAGTGGYTYEQYF
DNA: TGCAGTGCTAGGGCCGGGACAGGGGGCTATACCTACGAGCAGTACTTC

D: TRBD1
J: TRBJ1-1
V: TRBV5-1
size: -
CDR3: CASSLGQGATEAFF
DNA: TGCGCCAGCAGCCTGGGACAGGGGGCTACTGAAGCTTTCTTT

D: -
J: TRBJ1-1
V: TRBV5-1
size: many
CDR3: CASSSRTETEAFF
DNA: TGCGCCAGCAGCTCCCGGACAGAGACGGAAGCTTTCTTT

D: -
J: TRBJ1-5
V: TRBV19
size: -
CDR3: CASSRGRINQPQHF
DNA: TGTGCCAGTTCTAGAGGACGGATCAATCAGCCCCAGCATTTT

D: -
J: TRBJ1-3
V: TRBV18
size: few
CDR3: CASSPVTNGNTIYF
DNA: TGTGCCAGCTCACCGGTGACGAATGGAAACACCATATATTTT

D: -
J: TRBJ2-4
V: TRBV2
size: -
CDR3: CASMRLTKNIQYF
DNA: TGTGCCAGCATGAGGCTCACCAAAAACATTCAGTACTTC

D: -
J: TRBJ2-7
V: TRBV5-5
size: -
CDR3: CASSFDAFPPYEQYF
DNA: TGTGCCAGCAGCTTCGATGCCTTTCCCCCCTACGAGCAGTACTTC

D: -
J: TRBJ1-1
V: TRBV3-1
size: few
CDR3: CASSQGVWTHIGAAFF
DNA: TGTGCCAGCAGCCAAGGGGTATGGACACACATTGGAGCTGCTTTCTTT

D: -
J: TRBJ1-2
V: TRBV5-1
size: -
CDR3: CASSFHTSLDGYTF
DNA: TGCGCCAGCAGCTTCCACACAAGTCTTGATGGCTACACCTTC

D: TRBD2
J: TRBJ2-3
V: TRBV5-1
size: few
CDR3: CASSLDGLAGMDTQYF
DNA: TGCGCCAGCAGCTTGGACGGTCTAGCGGGAATGGATACGCAGTATTTT

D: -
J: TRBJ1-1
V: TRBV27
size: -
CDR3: CASSFRPGLPHTEAFF
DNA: TGTGCCAGCAGTTTCCGCCCGGGGCTACCTCACACTGAAGCTTTCTTT

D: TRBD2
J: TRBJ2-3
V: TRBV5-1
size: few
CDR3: CASSLGTSGRRADTQYF
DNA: TGCGCCAGCAGCCTCGGGACTAGCGGCAGGAGGGCAGATACGCAGTATTTT

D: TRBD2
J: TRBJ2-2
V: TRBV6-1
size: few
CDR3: CASSPLLTSGRPGELFF
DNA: TGTGCCAGCAGCCCCCTACTGACTAGCGGGAGACCCGGGGAGCTGTTTTTT

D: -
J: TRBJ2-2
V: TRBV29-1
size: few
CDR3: CSVVVPGRENTGELFF
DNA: TGCAGCGTCGTGGTCCCGGGCCGAGAGAACACCGGGGAGCTGTTTTTT

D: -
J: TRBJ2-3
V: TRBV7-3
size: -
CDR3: CASSLGSPQYF
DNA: TGTGCCAGCAGCTTAGGGTCTCCGCAGTATTTT

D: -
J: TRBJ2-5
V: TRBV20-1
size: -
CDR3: CSASGKTQYF
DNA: TGCAGTGCTAGTGGAAAGACCCAGTACTTC

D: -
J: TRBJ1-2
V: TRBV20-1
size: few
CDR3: CSAREGSAHGYYGYTF
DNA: TGCAGTGCTAGAGAAGGTTCGGCACATGGATACTATGGCTACACCTTC

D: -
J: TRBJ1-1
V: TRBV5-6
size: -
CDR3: CASSLVGAGEKAFF
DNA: TGTGCCAGCAGCCTGGTAGGAGCAGGAGAAAAAGCTTTCTTT

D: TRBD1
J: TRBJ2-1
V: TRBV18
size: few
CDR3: CASSQLGQGIYYNEQFF
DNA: TGTGCCAGCTCACAATTGGGACAGGGGATTTACTACAATGAGCAGTTCTTC

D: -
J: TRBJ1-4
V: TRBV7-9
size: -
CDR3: CASSFTRRTNEKLFF
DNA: TGTGCCAGCAGCTTTACGAGACGAACTAATGAAAAACTGTTTTTT

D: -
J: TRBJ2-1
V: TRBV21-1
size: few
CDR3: CASSNASRHRSYNEQFF
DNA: TGTGCCAGCAGCAACGCCTCGAGGCATCGTTCCTACAATGAGCAGTTCTTC

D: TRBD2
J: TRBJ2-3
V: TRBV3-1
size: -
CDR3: CASSQRAIAGEGTDTQYF
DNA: TGTGCCAGCAGCCAGAGGGCAATAGCGGGAGAAGGAACAGATACGCAGTATTTT

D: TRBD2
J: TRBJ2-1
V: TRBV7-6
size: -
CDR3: CASSLFPPVIAGVGEQFF
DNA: TGTGCCAGCAGCTTATTCCCCCCGGTGATAGCGGGAGTGGGGGAGCAGTTCTTC

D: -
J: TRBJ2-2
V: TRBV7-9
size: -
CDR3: CASSRRDRTGELFF
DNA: TGTGCCAGCAGCCGAAGAGACAGGACCGGGGAGCTGTTTTTT

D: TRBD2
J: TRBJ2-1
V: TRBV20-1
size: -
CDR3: CSASSGRPPNEQFF
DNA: TGCAGTGCTTCCAGCGGGAGGCCCCCCAATGAGCAGTTCTTC

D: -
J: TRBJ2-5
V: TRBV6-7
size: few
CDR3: CASSYWGPAETQYF
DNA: TGTGCCAGCAGTTATTGGGGGCCCGCAGAGACCCAGTACTTC

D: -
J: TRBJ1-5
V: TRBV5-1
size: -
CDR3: CASSLGDGRSNQPQHF
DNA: TGCGCCAGCAGCTTGGGGGATGGGAGAAGCAATCAGCCCCAGCATTTT

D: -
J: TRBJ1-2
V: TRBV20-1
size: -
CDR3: CSASEGGGGYTF
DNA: TGCAGTGCTAGCGAGGGGGGCGGCGGCTACACCTTC

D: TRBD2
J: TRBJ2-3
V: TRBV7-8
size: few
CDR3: CASSLFQGLAASTDTQYF
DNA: TGTGCCAGCAGCCTATTTCAGGGACTAGCTGCTAGCACAGATACGCAGTATTTT

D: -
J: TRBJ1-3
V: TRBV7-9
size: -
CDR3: CASSLQGSLSGNTIYF
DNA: TGTGCCAGCAGCTTACAGGGTTCCCTTTCTGGAAACACCATATATTTT

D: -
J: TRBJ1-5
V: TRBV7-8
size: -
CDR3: CASSLAEVNQPQHF
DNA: TGTGCCAGCAGCTTAGCGGAGGTTAACCAGCCCCAGCATTTT

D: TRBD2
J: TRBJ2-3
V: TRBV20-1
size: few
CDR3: CSASTSGALLDTQYF
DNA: TGCAGTGCTAGTACTAGCGGTGCCCTATTGGATACGCAGTATTTT

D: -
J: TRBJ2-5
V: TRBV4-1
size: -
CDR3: CASSQILFVETQYF
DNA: TGCGCCAGCAGCCAAATCCTATTTGTGGAGACCCAGTACTTC

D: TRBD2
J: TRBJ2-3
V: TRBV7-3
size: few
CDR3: CASRAGGSEYTDTQYF
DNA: TGTGCCAGCAGGGCGGGAGGGTCTGAGTACACAGATACGCAGTATTTT

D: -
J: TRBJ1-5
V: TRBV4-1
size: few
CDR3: CASSQDRADSNQPQHF
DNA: TGCGCCAGCAGCCAAGATCGGGCAGATAGCAATCAGCCCCAGCATTTT

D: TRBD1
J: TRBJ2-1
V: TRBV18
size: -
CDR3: CASSRRDRGYEQFF
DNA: TGTGCCAGCTCACGCCGGGACAGGGGATATGAGCAGTTCTTC

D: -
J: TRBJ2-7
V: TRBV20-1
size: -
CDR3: CSAREWVTVPSYEQYF
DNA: TGCAGTGCTAGAGAATGGGTGACAGTGCCGTCCTACGAGCAGTACTTC

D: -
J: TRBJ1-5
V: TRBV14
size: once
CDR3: CASSQEGQAGPTNQPQHF
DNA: TGTGCCAGCAGCCAAGAAGGGCAAGCCGGGCCGACCAATCAGCCCCAGCATTTT

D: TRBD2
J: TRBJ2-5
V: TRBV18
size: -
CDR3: CASSPGGERETQYF
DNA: TGTGCCAGCTCACCAGGGGGGGAGAGAGAGACCCAGTACTTC

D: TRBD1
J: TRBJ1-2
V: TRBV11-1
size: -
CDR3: CASSFDRGQDGYTF
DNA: TGTGCCAGCAGCTTTGACAGGGGGCAGGATGGCTACACCTTC

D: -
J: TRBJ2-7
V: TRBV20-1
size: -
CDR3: CSATGDIRGPYEQYF
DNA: TGCAGTGCCACGGGTGATATCAGGGGCCCCTACGAGCAGTACTTC

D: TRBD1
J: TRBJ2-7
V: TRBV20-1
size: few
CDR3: CSASPGQGVSYEQYF
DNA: TGCAGTGCTTCCCCGGGACAGGGTGTAAGCTACGAGCAGTACTTC